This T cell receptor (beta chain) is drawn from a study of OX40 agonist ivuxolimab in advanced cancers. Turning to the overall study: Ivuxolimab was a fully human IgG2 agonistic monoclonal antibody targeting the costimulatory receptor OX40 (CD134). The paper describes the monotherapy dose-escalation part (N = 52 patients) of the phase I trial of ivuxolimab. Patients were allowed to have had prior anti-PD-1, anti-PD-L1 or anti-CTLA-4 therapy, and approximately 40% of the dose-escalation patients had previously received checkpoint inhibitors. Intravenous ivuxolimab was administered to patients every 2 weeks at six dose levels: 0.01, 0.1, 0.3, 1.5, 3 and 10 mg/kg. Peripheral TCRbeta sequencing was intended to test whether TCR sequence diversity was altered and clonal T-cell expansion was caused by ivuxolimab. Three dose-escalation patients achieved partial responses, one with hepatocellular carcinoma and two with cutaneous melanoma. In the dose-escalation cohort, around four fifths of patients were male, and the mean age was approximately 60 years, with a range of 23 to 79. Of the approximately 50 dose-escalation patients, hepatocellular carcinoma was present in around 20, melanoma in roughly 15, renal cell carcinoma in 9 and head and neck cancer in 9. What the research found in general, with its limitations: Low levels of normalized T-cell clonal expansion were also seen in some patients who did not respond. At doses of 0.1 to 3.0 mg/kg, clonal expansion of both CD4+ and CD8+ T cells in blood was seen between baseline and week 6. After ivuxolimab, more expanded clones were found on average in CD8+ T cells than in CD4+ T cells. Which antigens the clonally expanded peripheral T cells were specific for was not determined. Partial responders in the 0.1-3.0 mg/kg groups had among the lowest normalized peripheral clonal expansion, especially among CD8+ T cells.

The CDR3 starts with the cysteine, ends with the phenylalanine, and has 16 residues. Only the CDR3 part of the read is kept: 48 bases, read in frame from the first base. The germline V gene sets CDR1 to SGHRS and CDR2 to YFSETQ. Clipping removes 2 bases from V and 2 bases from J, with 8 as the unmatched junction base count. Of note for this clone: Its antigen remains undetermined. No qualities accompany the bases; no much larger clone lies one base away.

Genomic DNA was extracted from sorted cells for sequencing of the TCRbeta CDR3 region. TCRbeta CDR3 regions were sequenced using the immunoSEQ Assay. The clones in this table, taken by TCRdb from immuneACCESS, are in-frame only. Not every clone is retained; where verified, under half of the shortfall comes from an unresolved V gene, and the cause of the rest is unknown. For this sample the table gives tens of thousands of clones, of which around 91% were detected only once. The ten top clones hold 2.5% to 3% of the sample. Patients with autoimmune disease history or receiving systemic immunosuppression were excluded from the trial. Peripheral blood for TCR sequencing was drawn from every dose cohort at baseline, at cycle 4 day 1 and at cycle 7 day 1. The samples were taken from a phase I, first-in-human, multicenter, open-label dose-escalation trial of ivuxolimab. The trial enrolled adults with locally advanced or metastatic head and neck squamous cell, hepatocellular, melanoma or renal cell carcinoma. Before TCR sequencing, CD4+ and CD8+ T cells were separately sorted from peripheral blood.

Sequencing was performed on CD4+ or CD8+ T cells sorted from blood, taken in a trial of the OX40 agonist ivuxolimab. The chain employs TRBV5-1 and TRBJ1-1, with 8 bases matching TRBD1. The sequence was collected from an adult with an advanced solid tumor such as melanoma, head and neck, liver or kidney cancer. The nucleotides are TGCGCCAGCAGCTTACGAAGGACAGGGCACAACACTGAAGCTTTCTTT. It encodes CASSLRRTGHNTEAFF.